This entry is about one T cell receptor (beta chain). Primers: 60 Vbeta forward and 13 Jbeta reverse. Data came from immunoSEQ multiplex PCR; TCRdb stores just in-frame clones and leaves some out. The sample yields tens of thousands of clones, 75% to 80% seen once. This specimen belongs to a study of cytomegalovirus exposure and HLA in healthy donors. The CDR3 has 13 residues. The germline gives CDR1 MNHEY, CDR2 SVGAGI. Deletions cut 6 bases from V and 8 bases from J, with 14 bases between. The clonotype originates from a man aged 18 to 30 in good health and CMV-seropositive. V is TRBV6-5 and J is TRBJ2-1; D perhaps matches TRBD1 (6 bases). Sequencing was done on a sample of PBMCs. The CDR3 nucleotides are TGTGCCAGCAGCCTGAACAGGGCCCATGAGCAGTTCTTC. Its translation: CASSLNRAHEQFF.